In its sample, the clone carrying this T cell receptor (beta chain) was seen a few times. Its specificity is not known. Conversion of TCR transcripts into cDNA relied on 5'RACE template switching, which added a universal primer site and UMIs. TCRdb reprocessed the 5' RACE reads with MiXCR, giving one entry per CDR3 protein. The sample shows 200,000 to 300,000 distinct CDR3 sequences, over 10% of them seen only once. This entry comes from a study of T cells after yellow fever vaccination. Study-wide findings and caveats: Contamination of FACS-sorted repertoires by abundant clonotypes from the bulk population could occur. A minor fraction of clonotypes spanned both CD4 and CD8 compartments.

The CDR3 runs 15 residues. Trimming cost V 3 bases and J 5 bases; bases outside gene matches: 11. CDR1 is SGHRS, CDR2 YFSETQ, per germline. The sequence derives from a man in his thirties or forties who received the YFV17D yellow fever vaccine. The material was CD4+ T cells sorted from PBMCs, obtained 45 days after the yellow fever booster vaccination. V is TRBV5-1 and J is TRBJ2-7; 7 bases are a match to TRBD2. In DNA, the CDR3 is TGCGCCAGCAGCTCTGGACTGACTAGCTTTGACGAGCAGTACTTC. This encodes CASSSGLTSFDEQYF.